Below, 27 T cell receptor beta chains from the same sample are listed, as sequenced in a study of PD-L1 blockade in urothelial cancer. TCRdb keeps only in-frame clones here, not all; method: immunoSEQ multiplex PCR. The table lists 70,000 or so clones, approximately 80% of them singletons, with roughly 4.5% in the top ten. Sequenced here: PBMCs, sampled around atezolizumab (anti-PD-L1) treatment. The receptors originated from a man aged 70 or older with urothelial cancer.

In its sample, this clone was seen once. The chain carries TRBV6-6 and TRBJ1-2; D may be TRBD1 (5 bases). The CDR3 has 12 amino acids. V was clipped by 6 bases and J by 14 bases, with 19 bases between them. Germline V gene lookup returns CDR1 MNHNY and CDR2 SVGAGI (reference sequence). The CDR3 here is CASSHAEGSVTF. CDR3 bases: TGTGCCAGCAGCCACGCGGAGGGGTCTGTAACCTTC.

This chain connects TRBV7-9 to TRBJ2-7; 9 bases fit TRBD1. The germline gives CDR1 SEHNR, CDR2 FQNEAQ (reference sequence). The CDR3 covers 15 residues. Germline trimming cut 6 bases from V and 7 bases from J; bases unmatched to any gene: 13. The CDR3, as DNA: TGTGCCAGCAGTCCCGGAGGGACAGGGCATCTGGAGCAGTACTTC. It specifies CASSPGGTGHLEQYF.

The CDR3 region is CASSNTIAGGSSTNEKLFF. Here the CDR3 DNA reads TGTGCCAGCAGCAACACTATCGCAGGGGGATCCTCAACTAATGAAAAACTGTTTTTT. This rearrangement joins TRBV7-8 to TRBJ1-4, with 7 bases matching TRBD1. V lost 5 bases and J lost 0; bases outside the gene matches: 15. The CDR3 has 19 residues. Germline V gene data show CDR1 as SGHVS and CDR2 as FQNEAQ.

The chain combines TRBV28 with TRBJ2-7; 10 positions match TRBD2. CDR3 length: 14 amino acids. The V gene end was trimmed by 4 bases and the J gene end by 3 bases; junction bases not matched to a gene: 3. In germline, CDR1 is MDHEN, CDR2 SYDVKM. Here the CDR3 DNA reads TGTGCCAGCAGTTCCTGGACTAGCGGCTACGAGCAGTACTTC. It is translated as CASSSWTSGYEQYF.

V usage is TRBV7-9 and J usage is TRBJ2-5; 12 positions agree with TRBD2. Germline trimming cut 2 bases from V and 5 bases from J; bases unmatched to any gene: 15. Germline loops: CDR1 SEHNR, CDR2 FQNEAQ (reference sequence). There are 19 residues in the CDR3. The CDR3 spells CASSLPLAGGPHGNETQYF. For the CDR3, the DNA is TGTGCCAGCAGCTTACCACTAGCGGGAGGCCCCCACGGGAACGAGACCCAGTACTTC.

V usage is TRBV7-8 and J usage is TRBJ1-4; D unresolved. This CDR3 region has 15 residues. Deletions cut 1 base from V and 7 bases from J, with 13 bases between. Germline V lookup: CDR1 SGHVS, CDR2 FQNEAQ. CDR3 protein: CASSLGRLRGEKLFF. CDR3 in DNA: TGTGCCAGCAGCTTAGGAAGGCTCAGAGGTGAAAAACTGTTTTTT.

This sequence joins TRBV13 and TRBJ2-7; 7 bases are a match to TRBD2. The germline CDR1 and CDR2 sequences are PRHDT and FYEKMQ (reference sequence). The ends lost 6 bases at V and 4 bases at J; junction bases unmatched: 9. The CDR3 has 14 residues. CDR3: CASRQREGPYEQYF. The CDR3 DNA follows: TGTGCCAGCAGGCAGAGGGAGGGCCCTTACGAGCAGTACTTC.

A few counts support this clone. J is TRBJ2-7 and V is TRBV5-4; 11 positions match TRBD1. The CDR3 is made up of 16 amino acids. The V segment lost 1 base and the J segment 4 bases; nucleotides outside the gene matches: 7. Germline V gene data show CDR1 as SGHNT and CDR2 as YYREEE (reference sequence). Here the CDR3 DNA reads TGTGCCAGCAGCTTGTTCGGACAGGGGGCAATGTACGAGCAGTACTTC. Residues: CASSLFGQGAMYEQYF.

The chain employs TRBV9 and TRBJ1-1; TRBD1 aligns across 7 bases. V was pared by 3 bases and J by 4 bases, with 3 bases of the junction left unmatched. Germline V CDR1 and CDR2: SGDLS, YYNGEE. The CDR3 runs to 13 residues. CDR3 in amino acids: CASSATGATEAFF. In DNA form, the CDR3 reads TGTGCCAGCAGCGCTACAGGGGCCACTGAAGCTTTCTTT.

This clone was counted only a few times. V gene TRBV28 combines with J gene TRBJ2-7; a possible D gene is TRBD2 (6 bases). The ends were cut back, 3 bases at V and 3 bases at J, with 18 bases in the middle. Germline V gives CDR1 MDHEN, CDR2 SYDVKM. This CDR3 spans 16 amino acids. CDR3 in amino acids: CASSFVVWGGNYEQYF. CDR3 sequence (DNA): TGTGCCAGCAGTTTCGTCGTATGGGGCGGGAACTACGAGCAGTACTTC.

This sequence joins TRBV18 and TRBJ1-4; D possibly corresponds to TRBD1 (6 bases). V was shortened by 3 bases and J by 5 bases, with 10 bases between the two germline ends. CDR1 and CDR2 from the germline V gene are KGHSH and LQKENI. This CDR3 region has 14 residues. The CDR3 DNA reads TGTGCCAGCTCACCGGGGGCCACCAATGAAAAACTGTTTTTT. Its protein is CASSPGATNEKLFF.

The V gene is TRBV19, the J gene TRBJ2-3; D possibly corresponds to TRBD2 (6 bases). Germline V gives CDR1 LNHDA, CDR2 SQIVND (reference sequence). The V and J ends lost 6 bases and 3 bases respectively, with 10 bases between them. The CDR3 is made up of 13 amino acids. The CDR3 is CASSPAGTDTQYF. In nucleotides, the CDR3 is TGTGCCAGTAGCCCGGCGGGGACAGATACGCAGTATTTT.

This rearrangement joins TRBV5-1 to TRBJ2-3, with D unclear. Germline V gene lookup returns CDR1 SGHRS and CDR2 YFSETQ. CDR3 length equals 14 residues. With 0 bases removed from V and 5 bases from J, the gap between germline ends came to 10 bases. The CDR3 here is CASSLGGVGDTQYF. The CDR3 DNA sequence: TGCGCCAGCAGCTTGGGAGGAGTGGGAGATACGCAGTATTTT.

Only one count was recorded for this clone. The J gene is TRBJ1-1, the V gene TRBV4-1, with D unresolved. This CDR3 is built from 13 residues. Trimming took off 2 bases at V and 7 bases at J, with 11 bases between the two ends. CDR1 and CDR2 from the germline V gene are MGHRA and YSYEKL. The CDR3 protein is CASSQNWRNEAFF. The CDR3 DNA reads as TGCGCCAGCAGCCAAAACTGGCGGAATGAAGCTTTCTTT.

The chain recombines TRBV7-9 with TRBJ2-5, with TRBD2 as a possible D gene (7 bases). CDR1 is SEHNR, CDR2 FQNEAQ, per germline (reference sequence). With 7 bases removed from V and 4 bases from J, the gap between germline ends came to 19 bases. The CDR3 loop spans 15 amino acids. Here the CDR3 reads CASMPGRGPAETQYF. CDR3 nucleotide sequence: TGTGCCAGCATGCCCGGGCGGGGGCCCGCAGAGACCCAGTACTTC.

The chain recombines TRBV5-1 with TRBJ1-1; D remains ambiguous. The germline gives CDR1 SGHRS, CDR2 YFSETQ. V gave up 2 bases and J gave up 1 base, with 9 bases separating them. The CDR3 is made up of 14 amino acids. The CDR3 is CASSFGRGNTEAFF. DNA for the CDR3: TGCGCCAGCAGCTTCGGCCGGGGGAACACTGAAGCTTTCTTT. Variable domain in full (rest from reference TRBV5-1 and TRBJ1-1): KAGVTQTPRYLIKTRGQQVTLSCSPISGHRSVSWYQQTPGQGLQFLFEYFSETQRNKGNFPGRFSGRQFSNSRSEMNVSTLELGDSALYLCASSFGRGNTEAFFGQGTRLTVV.

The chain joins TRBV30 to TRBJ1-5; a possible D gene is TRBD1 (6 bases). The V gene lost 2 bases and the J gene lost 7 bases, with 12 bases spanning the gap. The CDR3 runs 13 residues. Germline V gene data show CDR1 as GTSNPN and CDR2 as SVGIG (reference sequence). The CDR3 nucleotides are TGTGCCTGGAGTACAGGGATGGGACAGCCCCAGCATTTT. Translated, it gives CAWSTGMGQPQHF.

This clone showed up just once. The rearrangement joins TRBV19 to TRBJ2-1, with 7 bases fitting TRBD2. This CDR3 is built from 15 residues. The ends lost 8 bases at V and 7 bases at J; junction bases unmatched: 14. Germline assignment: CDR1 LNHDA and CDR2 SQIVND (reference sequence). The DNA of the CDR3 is TGTGCCAGTCAAGAGCGGGGCCCTTACCTTAATGAGCAGTTCTTC. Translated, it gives CASQERGPYLNEQFF.

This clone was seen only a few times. CDR3 sequence reads: CASRLEDTRMNTEAFF. DNA of the CDR3: TGTGCAAGTCGCTTAGAAGACACCCGCATGAACACTGAAGCTTTCTTT. V gene TRBV12-2 combines with J gene TRBJ1-1; TRBD1 is the table's D call and was not checked against the DNA. TRBV12-2 is termed a pseudogene. The CDR3 covers 16 residues.

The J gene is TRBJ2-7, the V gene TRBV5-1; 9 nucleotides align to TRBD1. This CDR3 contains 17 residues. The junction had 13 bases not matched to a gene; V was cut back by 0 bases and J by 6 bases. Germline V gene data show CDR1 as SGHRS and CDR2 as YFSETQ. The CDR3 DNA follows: TGCGCCAGCAGCTTGGATTTCCCGGGACAGGGTAGGTCCGAGCAGTACTTC. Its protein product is CASSLDFPGQGRSEQYF. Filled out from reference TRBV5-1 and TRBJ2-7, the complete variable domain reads KAGVTQTPRYLIKTRGQQVTLSCSPISGHRSVSWYQQTPGQGLQFLFEYFSETQRNKGNFPGRFSGRQFSNSRSEMNVSTLELGDSALYLCASSLDFPGQGRSEQYFGPGTRLTVT.

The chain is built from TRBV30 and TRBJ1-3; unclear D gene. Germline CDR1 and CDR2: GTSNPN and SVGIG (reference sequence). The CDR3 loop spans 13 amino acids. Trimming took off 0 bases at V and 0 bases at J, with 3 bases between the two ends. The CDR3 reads CAWSVASGNTIYF. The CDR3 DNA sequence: TGTGCCTGGAGTGTAGCCTCTGGAAACACCATATATTTT.

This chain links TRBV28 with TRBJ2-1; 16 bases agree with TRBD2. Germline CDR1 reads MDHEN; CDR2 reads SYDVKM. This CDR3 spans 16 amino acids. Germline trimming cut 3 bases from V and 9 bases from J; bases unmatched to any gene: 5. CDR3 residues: CASSFPGLAGGSEQFF. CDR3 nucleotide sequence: TGTGCCAGCAGTTTTCCGGGACTAGCGGGAGGGAGTGAGCAGTTCTTC.

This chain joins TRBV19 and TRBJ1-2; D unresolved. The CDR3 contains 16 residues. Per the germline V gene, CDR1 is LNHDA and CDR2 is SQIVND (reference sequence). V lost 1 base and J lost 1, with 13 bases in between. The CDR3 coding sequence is TGTGCCAGTAGTATAGGATCAGCAGGCAGTAACTATGGCTACACCTTC. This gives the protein CASSIGSAGSNYGYTF.

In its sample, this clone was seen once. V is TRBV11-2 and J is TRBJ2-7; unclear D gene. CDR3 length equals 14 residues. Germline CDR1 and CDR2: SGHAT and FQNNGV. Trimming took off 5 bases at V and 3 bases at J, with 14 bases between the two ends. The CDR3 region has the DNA TGTGCCAGCAGCCTGCGACGGGTTATCTACGAGCAGTACTTC. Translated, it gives CASSLRRVIYEQYF.

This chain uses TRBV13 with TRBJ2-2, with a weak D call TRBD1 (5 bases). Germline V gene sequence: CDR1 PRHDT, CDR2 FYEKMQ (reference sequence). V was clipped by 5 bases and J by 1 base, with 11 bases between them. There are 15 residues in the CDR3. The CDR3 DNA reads TGTGCCAGCAGCCCGGCCACAGGGAACACCGGGGAGCTGTTTTTT. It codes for CASSPATGNTGELFF.

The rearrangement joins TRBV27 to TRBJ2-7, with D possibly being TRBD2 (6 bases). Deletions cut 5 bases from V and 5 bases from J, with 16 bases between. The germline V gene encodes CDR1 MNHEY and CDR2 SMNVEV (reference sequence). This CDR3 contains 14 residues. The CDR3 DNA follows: TGTGCCAGCAGTGCCCCCGGGACTTTCCACGAGCAGTACTTC. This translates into CASSAPGTFHEQYF.

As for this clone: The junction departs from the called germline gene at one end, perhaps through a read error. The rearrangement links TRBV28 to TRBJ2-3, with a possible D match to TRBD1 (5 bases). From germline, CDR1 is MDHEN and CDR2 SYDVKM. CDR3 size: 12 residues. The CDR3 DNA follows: TGTGCCAGCAGTCCTCCGACAGACACGCAGTATTTT. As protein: CASSPPTDTQYF.